This T cell receptor beta chain was sequenced in a study of T-cell memory formation after mild COVID-19. There are 17 residues in the CDR3. In germline, CDR1 is SGHKS, CDR2 YYEKEE (reference sequence). Trimming took off 5 bases at V and 2 bases at J, with 20 bases between the two ends. From the 5' RACE reads, TCRdb called clonotypes with MiXCR, one entry per CDR3 protein. The table lists around 150,000 distinct CDR3 sequences, about a third of them singletons. The rearrangement links TRBV5-5 to TRBJ2-1; TRBD1 might be the D (5 bases). Material for sequencing was PBMCs or a T cell subset sorted from them (not recorded which). The clonotype was recovered from an adult woman who had mild COVID-19 (a few samples of this study predate the infection). Cell type and time point are not known. The CDR3 is CASRLSVGQPAYNEQFF. DNA for the CDR3: TGTGCCAGCAGGTTATCGGTGGGGCAGCCAGCCTACAATGAGCAGTTCTTC.